Below, one TCR beta chain is given with its context. At one of its ends the junction is not consistent with the germline gene, which may arise from a read error. This CDR3 has 14 residues. The germline CDR1 and CDR2 sequences are SGHNT and YYREEE (reference sequence). Data came from immunoSEQ multiplex PCR; TCRdb stores just in-frame clones and leaves some out. The table lists roughly 570,000 clones, roughly nine tenths of them singletons. This entry is derived from a study of blood T cell repertoires in COVID-19. V usage is TRBV5-4 and J usage is TRBJ1-1, with 9 nucleotides matching TRBD1. This TCR was sampled from a woman aged 45-59 years with COVID-19, enrolled during active disease. Sequenced material: peripheral blood. Here the CDR3 DNA reads TGTGCCAGCAGGTTGGGACAGGGGAACACTGAAGCTTTCTTT. Amino acid sequence: CASRLGQGNTEAFF.